The entry below gives a single T cell receptor beta chain sequence along with its context. Its antigen is currently unknown. Single viable CD3+CD4+CD8-CD45RO+ cells were sorted as the memory CD4+ T cells. This sample is drawn from a study of memory CD4+ T cells and cytomegalovirus serostatus. Trimming shortened V by 4 bases and J by 2 bases, and 11 bases separated the two germline ends. CDR3 length: 14 amino acids. Per germline, CDR1 MNHEY and CDR2 SMNVEV (reference sequence). Whole-study findings and limits: A US-trained random forest predicted CMV serostatus with median AUC around 0.91.

Some clones are missing from TCRdb's copy, which holds only in-frame ones; the method was immunoSEQ multiplex PCR. This table holds roughly 39,000 clones, roughly 78% found once. V and J are TRBV27 and TRBJ1-2; D is possibly TRBD1 (6 bases). This TCR was recovered from an adult in good health and CMV-seronegative. Sequenced: memory CD4+ T cells from blood. Here the CDR3 reads CASSSQGGNYGYTF. The CDR3 DNA reads as TGTGCCAGCAGTTCCCAAGGGGGAAACTATGGCTACACCTTC.